Below, 10 T cell receptor beta chains from the same sample are listed, as sequenced in a study of shared clonotypes between healthy human individuals. Assay: immunoSEQ multiplex PCR; the TCRdb copy retains only in-frame clones and omits some. The sample has some 1.4 million clones, 95% to 97% seen once; the top ten hold more than 0.9%. Specimen: naive CD4+ T cells sorted from blood. Noted subset: CD45RA+ positively selected. These receptors were collected from a young man in good health.

This chain links TRBV2 with TRBJ1-1; 9 bases are shared with TRBD1. V shed 4 bases and J 1 base; nucleotides not matched to a gene: 4. Germline V lookup: CDR1 SNHLY, CDR2 FYNNEI. This CDR3 comprises 15 residues. The CDR3 nucleotides read TGTGCCAGCAGTGTGACAGGGGGAGGGAACACTGAAGCTTTCTTT. This gives the protein CASSVTGGGNTEAFF.

The chain combines TRBV2 with TRBJ2-1; D might be TRBD1 (6 bases). The CDR3 runs 12 residues. CDR1 and CDR2 (germline): SNHLY, FYNNEI. Trimming left V 6 bases short and J 8 bases short, with 11 bases between. This CDR3 is CASSQTGDEQFF. In nucleotides, the CDR3 is TGTGCCAGCAGCCAGACAGGCGATGAGCAGTTCTTC. Filled out from reference TRBV2 and TRBJ2-1, the complete variable domain reads EPEVTQTPSHQVTQMGQEVILRCVPISNHLYFYWYRQILGQKVEFLVSFYNNEISEKSEIFDDQFSVERPDGSNFTLKIRSTKLEDSAMYFCASSQTGDEQFFGPGTRLTVL.

This chain connects TRBV28 to TRBJ1-2; D is unclear. The CDR3 spans 16 residues. Per the germline V gene, CDR1 is MDHEN and CDR2 is SYDVKM. V dropped 6 bases and J dropped 1 base, with 18 bases sitting between them. CDR3 protein: CASSFRSGSNNYGYTF. CDR3 coding DNA: TGTGCCAGCAGCTTTCGGAGTGGGAGCAATAACTATGGCTACACCTTC.

The chain has TRBV25-1 and TRBJ2-7; D may be TRBD2 (5 bases). Deletions cut 10 bases from V and 3 bases from J, with 10 bases between. The CDR3 sequence is 11 residues long. Germline V CDR1 and CDR2: MGHDK, SYGVNS. Here the CDR3 DNA reads TGTGCCACCTCAGAGGGCTACGAGCAGTACTTC. Residues: CATSEGYEQYF.

The chain joins TRBV19 to TRBJ2-1, with 10 bases identical to TRBD2. Trimming took 6 bases from V and 15 from J; bases not matched to a gene: 17. Germline V lookup: CDR1 LNHDA, CDR2 SQIVND (reference sequence). This CDR3 comprises 15 residues. Here the CDR3 DNA reads TGTGCCAGTAGCAGTGTCGCTAGCGGGAGATTAGGTCTGTTCTTC. Amino acid sequence: CASSSVASGRLGLFF.

V and J are TRBV19 and TRBJ2-1; D uncertain. Germline CDR1 and CDR2: LNHDA and SQIVND (reference sequence). The length of the CDR3 is 13 residues. V shed 6 bases and J shed 9 bases, with 15 bases lying between them. The CDR3 reads CASRTLSVAEQFF. DNA of the CDR3: TGTGCCAGTAGAACACTTAGTGTAGCTGAGCAGTTCTTC.

The V gene is TRBV19, the J gene TRBJ2-2; 8 nucleotides agree with TRBD1. The CDR3 is 16 residues long. The J segment lost 7 bases and the V segment lost 1 base, leaving 8 bases of the junction unmatched. Germline CDR1 and CDR2: LNHDA and SQIVND (reference sequence). CDR3 DNA sequence: TGTGCCAGTAGTATAGGGAGGACAGGGAGGAGCGGGGAGCTGTTTTTT. This codes for CASSIGRTGRSGELFF.

CDR3 sequence (DNA): TGTGCCAGCAGCGTAGAAAGGGGCTCAGGAAACATTCAGTACTTC. This gives the protein CASSVERGSGNIQYF. The rearrangement uses TRBV9 and TRBJ2-4, with D possibly TRBD1 on 5 matching bases. The CDR3 sequence is 15 residues long. Trimming took off 0 bases at V and 6 bases at J, with 13 bases between the two ends. Germline loops: CDR1 SGDLS, CDR2 YYNGEE.

This rearrangement joins TRBV5-4 to TRBJ1-6; tentatively, D is TRBD1 (6 bases). Trimming removed 0 bases from V and 11 bases from J, with 18 bases in between. This CDR3 has 16 amino acids. The germline gives CDR1 SGHNT, CDR2 YYREEE (reference sequence). This chain's CDR3 is CASSLEGTLETTPLHF. DNA of the CDR3: TGTGCCAGCAGCTTGGAGGGGACACTCGAAACGACACCCCTCCACTTT.

The CDR3 sequence: CASSLNRGRAFF. CDR3 DNA sequence: TGTGCCAGCAGCTTGAACAGGGGGCGAGCTTTCTTT. This chain joins TRBV5-5 and TRBJ1-1; 9 nucleotides line up with TRBD1. With 1 base clipped from V and 10 bases from J, the junction kept 2 bases outside the gene matches. The CDR3 runs 12 residues. Germline CDR1 and CDR2: SGHKS and YYEKEE (reference sequence).